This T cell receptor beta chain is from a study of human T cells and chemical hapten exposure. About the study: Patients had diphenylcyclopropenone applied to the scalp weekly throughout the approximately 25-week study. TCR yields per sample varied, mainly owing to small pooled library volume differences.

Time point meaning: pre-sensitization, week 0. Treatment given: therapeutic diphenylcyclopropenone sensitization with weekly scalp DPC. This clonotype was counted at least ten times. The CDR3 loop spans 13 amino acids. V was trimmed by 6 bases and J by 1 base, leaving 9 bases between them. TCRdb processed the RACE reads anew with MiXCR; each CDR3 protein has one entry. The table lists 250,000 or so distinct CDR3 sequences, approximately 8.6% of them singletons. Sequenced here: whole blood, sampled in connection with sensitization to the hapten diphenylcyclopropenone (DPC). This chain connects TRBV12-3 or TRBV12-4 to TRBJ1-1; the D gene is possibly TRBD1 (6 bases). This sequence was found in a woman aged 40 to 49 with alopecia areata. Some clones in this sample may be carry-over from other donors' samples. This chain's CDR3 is CASSIQGNTEAFF. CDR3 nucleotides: TGTGCCAGCAGCATACAGGGGAACACTGAAGCTTTCTTT.